These 3 T cell receptor beta chains came from one sample sequenced in a study of identical twins. MiXCR, run by TCRdb on the 5' RACE reads, gives a single entry per CDR3 protein. The sample includes approximately 590,000 distinct CDR3 sequences, more than 9% of them seen just once. These data are also associated with another study on yellow fever vaccine responses in identical twins.

The sequenced material came from PBMCs. The receptors derive from a woman aged 18-29 years in good health.

Ten or more counts support this clonotype. The rearrangement uses TRBV7-9 and TRBJ2-7, with D unclear. CDR3 size: 14 residues. The V and J ends lost 1 base and 2 bases respectively, with 9 bases between them. Germline CDR1 and CDR2: SEHNR and FQNEAQ (reference sequence). CDR3 in amino acids: CASSLVTTPYEQYF. CDR3 nucleotides: TGTGCCAGCAGCTTAGTCACCACCCCCTACGAGCAGTACTTC.

In its sample, this clonotype was seen many times. This chain joins TRBV25-1 and TRBJ2-2; possibly TRBD2 for D (5 bases). The CDR3 consists of 13 residues. Trimming stripped 3 bases from V and 4 bases from J, with 6 bases between. Germline V gene data show CDR1 as MGHDK and CDR2 as SYGVNS. CDR3 nucleotides: TGTGCCAGCAGTGATGGACTCACCGGGGAGCTGTTTTTT. Residues: CASSDGLTGELFF.

This clonotype was counted between two and nine times. This sequence joins TRBV5-5 and TRBJ2-1, with D perhaps matching TRBD1 or TRBD2 (5 bases each). The germline gives CDR1 SGHKS, CDR2 YYEKEE (reference sequence). The length of the CDR3 is 17 residues. V shed 2 bases and J shed 5 bases, with 20 bases lying between them. Here the CDR3 DNA reads TGTGCCAGCAGCTTTCTTCCCGGCGGTCAGGGACACAATGAGCAGTTCTTC. Its protein product is CASSFLPGGQGHNEQFF.